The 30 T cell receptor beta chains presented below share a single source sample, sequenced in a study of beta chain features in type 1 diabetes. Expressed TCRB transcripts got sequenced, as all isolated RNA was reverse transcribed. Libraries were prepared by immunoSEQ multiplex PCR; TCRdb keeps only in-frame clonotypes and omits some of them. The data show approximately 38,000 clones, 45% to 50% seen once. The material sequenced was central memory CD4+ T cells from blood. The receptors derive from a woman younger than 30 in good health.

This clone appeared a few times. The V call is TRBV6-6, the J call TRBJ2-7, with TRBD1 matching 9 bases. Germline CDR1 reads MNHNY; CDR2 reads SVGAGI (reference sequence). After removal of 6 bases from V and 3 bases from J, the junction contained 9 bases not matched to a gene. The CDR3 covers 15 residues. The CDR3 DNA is TGTGCCAGCAGGGCCGGGACAGGGAGCAACTACGAGCAGTACTTC. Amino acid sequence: CASRAGTGSNYEQYF.

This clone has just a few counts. CDR3: CASSLSGRTYNEQFF. The CDR3 DNA sequence: TGTGCCAGCAGCTTGAGCGGGAGGACCTACAATGAGCAGTTCTTC. This sequence joins TRBV5-4 and TRBJ2-1; 9 nucleotides align to TRBD2. Unmatched junction bases numbered 1, after V lost 1 base and J lost 2 bases. The CDR3 contains 15 residues. Germline V CDR1 and CDR2: SGHNT, YYREEE (reference sequence).

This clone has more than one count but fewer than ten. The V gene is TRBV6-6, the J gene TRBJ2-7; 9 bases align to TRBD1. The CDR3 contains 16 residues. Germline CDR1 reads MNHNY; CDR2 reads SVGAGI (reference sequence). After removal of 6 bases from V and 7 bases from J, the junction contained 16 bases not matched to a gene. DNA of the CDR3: TGTGCCAGCAGCGCACGCGGGGGACAGGGAGCGGTTGAGCAGTACTTC. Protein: CASSARGGQGAVEQYF.

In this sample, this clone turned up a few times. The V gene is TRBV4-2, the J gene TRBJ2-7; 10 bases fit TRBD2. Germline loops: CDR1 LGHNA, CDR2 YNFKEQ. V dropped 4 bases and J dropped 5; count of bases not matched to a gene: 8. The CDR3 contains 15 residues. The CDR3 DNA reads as TGTGCCAGCAGCCGAGCGGCTAGCGGGAGTGACGAGCAGTACTTC. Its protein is CASSRAASGSDEQYF.

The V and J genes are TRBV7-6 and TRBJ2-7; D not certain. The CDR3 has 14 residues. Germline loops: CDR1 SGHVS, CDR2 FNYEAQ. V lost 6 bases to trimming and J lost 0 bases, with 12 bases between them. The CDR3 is CASSRSTSSYEQYF. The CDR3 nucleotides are TGTGCCAGCAGTAGAAGCACGAGCTCCTACGAGCAGTACTTC.

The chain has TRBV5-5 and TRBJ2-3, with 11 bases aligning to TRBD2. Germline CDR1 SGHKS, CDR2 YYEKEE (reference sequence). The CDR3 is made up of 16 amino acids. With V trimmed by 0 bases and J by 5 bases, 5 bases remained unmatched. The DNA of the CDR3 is TGTGCCAGCAGCTTGGCGGCTAGCGGGAGGAAAGATACGCAGTATTTT. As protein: CASSLAASGRKDTQYF.

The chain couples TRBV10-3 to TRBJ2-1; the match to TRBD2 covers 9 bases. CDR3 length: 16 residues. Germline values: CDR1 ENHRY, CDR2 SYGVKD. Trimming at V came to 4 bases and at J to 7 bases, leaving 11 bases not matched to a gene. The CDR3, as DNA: TGTGCCATCAGTGGAATAGCGGGAGAGGCGGTAAATGAGCAGTTCTTC. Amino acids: CAISGIAGEAVNEQFF.

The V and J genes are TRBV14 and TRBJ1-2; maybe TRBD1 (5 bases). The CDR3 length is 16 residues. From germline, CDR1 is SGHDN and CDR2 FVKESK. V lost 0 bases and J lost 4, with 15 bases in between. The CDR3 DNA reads TGTGCCAGCAGCCAAGATAGGAGGGCGACAGCCTATGGCTACACCTTC. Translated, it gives CASSQDRRATAYGYTF.

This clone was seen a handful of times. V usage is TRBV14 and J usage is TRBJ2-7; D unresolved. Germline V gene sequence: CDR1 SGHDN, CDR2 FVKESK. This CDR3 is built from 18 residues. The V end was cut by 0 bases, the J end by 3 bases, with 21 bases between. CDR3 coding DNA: TGTGCCAGCAGCCAAGACAGTAGGATGTCGGGTGTCCGCTACGAGCAGTACTTC. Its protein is CASSQDSRMSGVRYEQYF.

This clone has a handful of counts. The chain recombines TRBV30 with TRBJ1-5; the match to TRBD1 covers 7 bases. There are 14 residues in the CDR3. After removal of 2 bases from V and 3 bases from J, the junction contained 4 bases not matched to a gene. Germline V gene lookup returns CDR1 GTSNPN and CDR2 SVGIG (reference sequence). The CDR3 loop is CAWSQGTDNQPQHF. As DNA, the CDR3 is TGTGCCTGGAGTCAAGGGACAGACAATCAGCCCCAGCATTTT.

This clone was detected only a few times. The CDR3 DNA follows: TGCGCCAGCAGCCGCGGACAGAATACGAACACCGGGGAGCTGTTTTTT. Protein sequence: CASSRGQNTNTGELFF. The genes are TRBV5-1 and TRBJ2-2; maybe TRBD1 (6 bases). The CDR3 sequence is 16 residues long. Germline V gives CDR1 SGHRS, CDR2 YFSETQ. V lost 4 bases and J 0 bases, leaving 13 bases between the germline ends.

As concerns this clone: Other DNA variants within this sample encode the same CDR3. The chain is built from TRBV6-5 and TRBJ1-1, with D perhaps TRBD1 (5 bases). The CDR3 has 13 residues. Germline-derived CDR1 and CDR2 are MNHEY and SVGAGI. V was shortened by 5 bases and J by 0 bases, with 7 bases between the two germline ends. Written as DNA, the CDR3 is TGTGCCAGCAGTCTACAGGTGAACACTGAAGCTTTCTTT. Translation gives CASSLQVNTEAFF.

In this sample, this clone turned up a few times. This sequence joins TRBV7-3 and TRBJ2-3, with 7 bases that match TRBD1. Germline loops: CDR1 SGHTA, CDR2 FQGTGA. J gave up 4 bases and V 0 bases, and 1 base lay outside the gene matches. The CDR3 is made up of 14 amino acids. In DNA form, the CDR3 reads TGTGCCAGCAGCTTAACAGGGGGCCCAGATACGCAGTATTTT. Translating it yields CASSLTGGPDTQYF.

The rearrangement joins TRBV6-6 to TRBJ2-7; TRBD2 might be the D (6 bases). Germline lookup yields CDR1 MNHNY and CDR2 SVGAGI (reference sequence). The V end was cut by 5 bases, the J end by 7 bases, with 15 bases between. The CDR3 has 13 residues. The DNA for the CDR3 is TGTGCCAGCAGTCGCGGGACCCCGGGGGAGCAGTACTTC. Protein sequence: CASSRGTPGEQYF.

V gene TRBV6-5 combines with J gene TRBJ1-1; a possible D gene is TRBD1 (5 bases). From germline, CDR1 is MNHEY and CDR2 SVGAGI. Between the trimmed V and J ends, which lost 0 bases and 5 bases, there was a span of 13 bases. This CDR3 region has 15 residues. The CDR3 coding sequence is TGTGCCAGCAGTTACTCGAGGACGGGGGATACTGAAGCTTTCTTT. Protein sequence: CASSYSRTGDTEAFF.

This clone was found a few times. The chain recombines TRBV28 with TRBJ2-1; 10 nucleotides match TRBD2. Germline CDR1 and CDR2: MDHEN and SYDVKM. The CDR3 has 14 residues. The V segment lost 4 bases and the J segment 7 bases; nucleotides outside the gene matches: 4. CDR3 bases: TGTGCCAGCAGTTCCGGGACTAGCGCTAATGAGCAGTTCTTC. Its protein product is CASSSGTSANEQFF.

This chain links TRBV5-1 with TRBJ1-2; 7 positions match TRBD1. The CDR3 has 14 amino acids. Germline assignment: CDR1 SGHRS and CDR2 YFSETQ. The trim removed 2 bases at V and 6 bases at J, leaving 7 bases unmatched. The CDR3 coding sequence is TGCGCCAGCAGCTTACCACAGGGGCTTGATGGCTACACCTTC. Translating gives CASSLPQGLDGYTF.

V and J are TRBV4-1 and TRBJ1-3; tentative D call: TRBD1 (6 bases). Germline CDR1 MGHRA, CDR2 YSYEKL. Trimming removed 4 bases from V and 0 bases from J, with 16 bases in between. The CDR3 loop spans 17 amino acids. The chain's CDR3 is CASSPYGDTNSGNTIYF. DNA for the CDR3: TGCGCCAGCAGCCCGTACGGGGACACCAACTCTGGAAACACCATATATTTT.

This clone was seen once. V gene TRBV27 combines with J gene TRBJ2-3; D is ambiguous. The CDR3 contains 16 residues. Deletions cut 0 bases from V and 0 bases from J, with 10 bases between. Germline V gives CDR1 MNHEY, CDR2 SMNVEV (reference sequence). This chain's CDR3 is CASSLSASSSTDTQYF. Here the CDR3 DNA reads TGTGCCAGCAGTTTATCAGCCTCCTCTAGCACAGATACGCAGTATTTT.

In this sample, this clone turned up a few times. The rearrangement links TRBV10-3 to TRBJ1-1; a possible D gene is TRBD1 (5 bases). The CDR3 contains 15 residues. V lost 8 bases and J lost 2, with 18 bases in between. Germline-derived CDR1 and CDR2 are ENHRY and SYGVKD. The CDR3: CAIRQQLGLNTEAFF. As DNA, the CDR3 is TGTGCCATCCGACAGCAACTGGGCCTTAACACTGAAGCTTTCTTT.

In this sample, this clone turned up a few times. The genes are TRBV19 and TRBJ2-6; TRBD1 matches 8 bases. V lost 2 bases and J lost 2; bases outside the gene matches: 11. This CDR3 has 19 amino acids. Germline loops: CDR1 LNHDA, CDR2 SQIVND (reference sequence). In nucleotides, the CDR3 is TGTGCCAGTAGTATACGGTCGACCCGACAGGGGACTGGGGCCAACGTCCTGACTTTC. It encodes CASSIRSTRQGTGANVLTF.

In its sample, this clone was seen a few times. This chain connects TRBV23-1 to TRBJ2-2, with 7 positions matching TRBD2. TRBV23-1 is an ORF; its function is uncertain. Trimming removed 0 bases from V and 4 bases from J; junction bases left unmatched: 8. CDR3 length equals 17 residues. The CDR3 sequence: CASSQSGGIRGTGELFF. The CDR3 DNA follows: TGCGCCAGCAGTCAATCGGGGGGGATACGGGGCACCGGGGAGCTGTTTTTT.

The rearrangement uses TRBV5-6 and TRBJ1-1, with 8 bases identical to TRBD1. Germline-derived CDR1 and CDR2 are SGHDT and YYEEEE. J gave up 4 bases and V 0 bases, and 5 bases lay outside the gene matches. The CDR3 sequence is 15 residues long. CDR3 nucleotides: TGTGCCAGCAGCTTGGTTGAACAGGGGGTCACTGAAGCTTTCTTT. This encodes CASSLVEQGVTEAFF.

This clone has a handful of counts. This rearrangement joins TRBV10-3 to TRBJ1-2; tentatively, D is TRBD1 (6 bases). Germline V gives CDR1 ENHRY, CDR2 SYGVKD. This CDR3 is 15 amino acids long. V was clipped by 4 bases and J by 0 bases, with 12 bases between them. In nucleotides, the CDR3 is TGTGCCATCAGTGCTGGGGGCCGTACTAACTATGGCTACACCTTC. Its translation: CAISAGGRTNYGYTF.

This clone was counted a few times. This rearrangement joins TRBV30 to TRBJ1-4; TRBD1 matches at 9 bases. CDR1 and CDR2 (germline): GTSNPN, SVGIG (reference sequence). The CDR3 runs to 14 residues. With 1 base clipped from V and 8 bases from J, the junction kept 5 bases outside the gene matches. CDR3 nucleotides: TGTGCCTGGAGTGGGGACAGGGTGCAGGAAAAACTGTTTTTT. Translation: CAWSGDRVQEKLFF.

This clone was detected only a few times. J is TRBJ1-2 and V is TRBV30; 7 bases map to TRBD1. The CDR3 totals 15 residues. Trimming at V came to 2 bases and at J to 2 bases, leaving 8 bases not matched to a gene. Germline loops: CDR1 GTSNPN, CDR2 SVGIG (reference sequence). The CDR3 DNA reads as TGTGCCTGGAGTCATTACAGGGGAGCCAACTATGGCTACACCTTC. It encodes CAWSHYRGANYGYTF.

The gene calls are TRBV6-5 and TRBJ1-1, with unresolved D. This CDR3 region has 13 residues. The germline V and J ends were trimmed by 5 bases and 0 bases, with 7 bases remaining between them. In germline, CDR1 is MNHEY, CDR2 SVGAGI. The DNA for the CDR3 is TGTGCCAGCAGTGAGGCATTGAACACTGAAGCTTTCTTT. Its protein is CASSEALNTEAFF.

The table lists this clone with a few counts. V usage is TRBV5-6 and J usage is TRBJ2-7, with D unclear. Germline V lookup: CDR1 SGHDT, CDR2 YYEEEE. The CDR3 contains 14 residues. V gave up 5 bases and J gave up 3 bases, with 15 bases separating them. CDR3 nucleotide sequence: TGTGCCAGCAGTCGTGATGTGGGCATCTACGAGCAGTACTTC. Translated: CASSRDVGIYEQYF.

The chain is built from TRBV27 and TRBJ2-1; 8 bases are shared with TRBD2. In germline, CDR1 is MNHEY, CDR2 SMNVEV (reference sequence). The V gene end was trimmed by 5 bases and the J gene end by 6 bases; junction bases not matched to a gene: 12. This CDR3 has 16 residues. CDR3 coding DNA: TGTGCCAGCAGTCCTTGGCCGGGACTAGTCGTCAATGAGCAGTTCTTC. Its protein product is CASSPWPGLVVNEQFF.

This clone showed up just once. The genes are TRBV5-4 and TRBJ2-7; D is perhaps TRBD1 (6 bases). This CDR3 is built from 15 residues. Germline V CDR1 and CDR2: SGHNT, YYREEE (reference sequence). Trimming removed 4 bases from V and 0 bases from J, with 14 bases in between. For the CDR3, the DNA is TGTGCCAGCAGCCGGCAGGGGCCTGGCTCCTACGAGCAGTACTTC. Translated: CASSRQGPGSYEQYF.